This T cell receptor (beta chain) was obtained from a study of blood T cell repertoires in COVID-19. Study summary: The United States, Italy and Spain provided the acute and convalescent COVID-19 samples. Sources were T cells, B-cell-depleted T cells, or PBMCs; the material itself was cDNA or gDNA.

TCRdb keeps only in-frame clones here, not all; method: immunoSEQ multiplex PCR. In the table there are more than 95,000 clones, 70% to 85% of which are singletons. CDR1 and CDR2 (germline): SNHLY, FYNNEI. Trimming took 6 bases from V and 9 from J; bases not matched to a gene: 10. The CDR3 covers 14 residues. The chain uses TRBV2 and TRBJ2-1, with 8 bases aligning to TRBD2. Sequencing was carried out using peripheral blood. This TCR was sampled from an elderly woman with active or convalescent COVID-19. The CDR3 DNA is TGTGCCAGCAGCTCGGGGACTAGGTCTAGTGAGCAGTTCTTC. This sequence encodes CASSSGTRSSEQFF.